This T cell receptor beta chain came from a study of cytotoxic CD8 clonotypes in ibrutinib-treated CLL. Study-wide points: The clonality went up when patients responded to ibrutinib and dropped back toward baseline at progression.

Turning to this clone: Its target is not known.

The method was immunoSEQ multiplex PCR; TCRdb's version includes in-frame clones alone and lacks a portion of them. The sample gives hundreds of thousands of clones, over 60% of which show up once; about 6.7% is in the top ten. CDR3 length: 15 amino acids. CDR1 SGHRS and CDR2 YFSETQ come from the germline V gene. Trimming took 0 bases from V and 6 from J, leaving 13 bases between them. The material was PBMCs, obtained after 36 months of ibrutinib treatment. The gene calls are TRBV5-1 and TRBJ2-1; D not resolved. This clonotype originated in a human donor with chronic lymphocytic leukemia. CDR3 DNA: TGCGCCAGCAGCTTGGAGGTAGGGATCGGCAATGAGCAGTTCTTC. It codes for CASSLEVGIGNEQFF.